Described below is a single TCR beta chain sequence and its context. Its target is not known. These data originate in a study of T cells after yellow fever vaccination. Broader study findings: Researchers cautioned that FACS-sorted repertoires could harbor abundant clonotypes contaminating from the bulk population. Peaking faster, on day 5 versus 15, the secondary response was nonetheless weaker.

This CDR3 spans 15 amino acids. Per germline, CDR1 SGHAT and CDR2 FQDESV (reference sequence). V dropped 2 bases and J dropped 7; count of bases not matched to a gene: 10. MiXCR, applied by TCRdb to the 5' RACE reads, yields one record per CDR3 protein. The sample has about 130,000 distinct CDR3 sequences, 8.9% seen once. The V call is TRBV11-1, the J call TRBJ1-1, with 7 positions matching TRBD1. Sequenced material: CD8+ T cells sorted from PBMCs, taken on the day of the yellow fever booster vaccination. This receptor was obtained from a man aged 18 to 29 who received the YFV17D yellow fever vaccine. CDR3 coding DNA: TGTGCCAGCAGCTTATCCCGAAAGGACAGGAATGAAGCTTTCTTT. Protein: CASSLSRKDRNEAFF. Filled out from reference TRBV11-1 and TRBJ1-1, the complete variable domain reads EAEVAQSPRYKITEKSQAVAFWCDPISGHATLYWYRQILGQGPELLVQFQDESVVDDSQLPKDRFSAERLKGVDSTLKIQPAELGDSAMYLCASSLSRKDRNEAFFGQGTRLTVV.